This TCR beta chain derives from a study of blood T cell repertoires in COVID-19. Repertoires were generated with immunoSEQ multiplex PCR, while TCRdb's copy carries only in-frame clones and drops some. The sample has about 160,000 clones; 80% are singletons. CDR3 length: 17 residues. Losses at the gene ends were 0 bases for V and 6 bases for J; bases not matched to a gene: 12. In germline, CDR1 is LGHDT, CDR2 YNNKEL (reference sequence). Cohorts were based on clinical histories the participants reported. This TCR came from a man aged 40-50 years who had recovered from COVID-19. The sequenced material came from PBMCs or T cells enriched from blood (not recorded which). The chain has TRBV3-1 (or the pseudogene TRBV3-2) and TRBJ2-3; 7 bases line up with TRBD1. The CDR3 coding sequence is TGTGCCAGCAGCCAAGATGATTCGGGCAGGGGGATCGATACGCAGTATTTT. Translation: CASSQDDSGRGIDTQYF.